The 32 T cell receptor beta chains listed next were all sequenced from one sample in a study of Graves' ophthalmopathy and Graves' hyperthyroidism. Researchers took RNA transcripts and amplified TCR beta CDR3 regions from them. A first-round RT-PCR used HTBI primers, followed by a second-round multiplex PCR. TCRdb fed the multiplex PCR reads into MiXCR, producing one record per CDR3 protein. The table lists 150,000 to 200,000 distinct CDR3 sequences, less than 45% of them singletons, with under 6.5% in the top ten. Sequencing input: peripheral blood. All receptors come from a woman aged 40 to 49 with Graves' ophthalmopathy.

This clonotype was seen ten or more times. Just one base apart from a much larger clone, this may be a read error. The V and J genes are TRBV6-2 or TRBV6-3 and TRBJ2-7; maybe TRBD1 (5 bases). The CDR3 totals 14 residues. V was clipped by 7 bases and J by 7 bases, with 20 bases between them. Germline lookup yields CDR1 MNHEY and CDR2 SVGEGT. CDR3 coding DNA: TGTGCCAGCAACGACAGAGGTCCTTTTTATGAGCAGTACTTC. Its translation: CASNDRGPFYEQYF.

In its sample, this clonotype was seen many times. The rearrangement uses TRBV6-2 or TRBV6-3 and TRBJ1-5; possibly TRBD1 for D (6 bases). The V end was cut by 7 bases, the J end by 0 bases, with 16 bases between. CDR3 length: 16 residues. Per the germline V gene, CDR1 is MNHEY and CDR2 is SVGEGT. For the CDR3, the DNA is TGTGCCAGCACTCCCATCAGGACAGTTAGCAATCAGCCCCAGCATTTT. It translates to CASTPIRTVSNQPQHF.

Comments on this clonotype: This may come from a read error, since a much larger clone is one base off. The chain is built from TRBV18 and TRBJ2-7; no firm D call. V gave up 4 bases and J gave up 5 bases, with 15 bases separating them. Germline CDR1 and CDR2: KGHSH and LQKENI. CDR3 length: 14 residues. CDR3 in DNA: TGTGCCAGCTCACAAGTACGTAGTCGGAACGAGCAGTACTTC. Translating it yields CASSQVRSRNEQYF.

At least ten counts were recorded for this clonotype. The rearrangement joins TRBV20-1 to TRBJ2-7; possibly TRBD2 for D (6 bases). Between the trimmed V and J ends, which lost 8 bases and 2 bases, there was a span of 16 bases. This CDR3 has 13 amino acids. In germline, CDR1 is DFQATT, CDR2 SNEGSKA (reference sequence). CDR3 DNA sequence: TGCAGTCCCACCGGCGGGATTGCCTACGAGCAGTACTTC. It codes for CSPTGGIAYEQYF.

This clonotype was observed many times. J is TRBJ1-2 and V is TRBV6-5; TRBD1 might be the D (6 bases). There are 15 residues in the CDR3. CDR1 is MNHEY and CDR2 is SVGAGI in the germline V gene. V lost 2 bases to trimming and J lost 0 bases, with 10 bases between them. The CDR3 region is CASSYLRDTNYGYTF. CDR3 coding DNA: TGTGCCAGCAGTTACCTACGGGACACTAACTATGGCTACACCTTC.

This clonotype was detected ten times or more. This chain links TRBV28 with TRBJ2-7, with TRBD1 as a possible D gene (6 bases). V lost 6 bases and J lost 0, with 15 bases in between. This CDR3 contains 15 residues. Germline lookup yields CDR1 MDHEN and CDR2 SYDVKM. The CDR3 spells CASSPPTGSSYEQYF. CDR3 nucleotides: TGTGCCAGCAGCCCCCCGACAGGTAGCTCCTACGAGCAGTACTTC.

This clonotype was counted ten times or more. The rearrangement joins TRBV6-5 to TRBJ2-5; TRBD2 aligns across 7 bases. The CDR3 runs to 17 residues. Germline trimming cut 2 bases from V and 2 bases from J; bases unmatched to any gene: 11. Germline V gene lookup returns CDR1 MNHEY and CDR2 SVGAGI. The CDR3 spells CASSYAQATGGQETQYF. Written as DNA, the CDR3 is TGTGCCAGCAGTTACGCCCAAGCCACGGGGGGACAAGAGACCCAGTACTTC.

This clonotype was recorded at least ten times. CDR3 sequence (DNA): TGTGCCAGCAGCCAAGAACCCCCCTTGACAGGTGGATCACCCCTCCACTTT. Translated: CASSQEPPLTGGSPLHF. V and J are TRBV14 and TRBJ1-6, with TRBD1 as a possible D gene (6 bases). CDR3 length: 17 residues. Looked up from germline, CDR1 is SGHDN and CDR2 is FVKESK. V lost 0 bases and J 10 bases, leaving 19 bases between the germline ends.

The chain links TRBV6-5 to TRBJ2-7, with TRBD1 as a possible D gene (5 bases). Germline V CDR1 and CDR2: MNHEY, SVGAGI. The CDR3 extends over 13 amino acids. Trimming shortened V by 4 bases and J by 2 bases, and 9 bases separated the two germline ends. Here the CDR3 reads CASSSSGTYEQYF. The DNA for the CDR3 is TGTGCCAGCAGTTCCTCAGGGACCTACGAGCAGTACTTC.

This clonotype has more than one count but fewer than ten. The genes are TRBV28 and TRBJ2-5; D assignment may be TRBD1 or TRBD2 (6 bases each). V lost 6 bases to trimming and J lost 3 bases, with 23 bases between them. Germline CDR1 MDHEN, CDR2 SYDVKM. This CDR3 has 17 residues. CDR3 sequence: CASRALEGGLFEETQYF. The CDR3 nucleotides read TGTGCCAGCAGGGCACTGGAGGGGGGTCTGTTCGAAGAGACCCAGTACTTC.

This clonotype showed up many times. This chain links TRBV28 with TRBJ2-7; D gene ambiguous. CDR1 is MDHEN and CDR2 is SYDVKM in the germline V gene. V lost 3 bases to trimming and J lost 0 bases, with 6 bases between them. This CDR3 is built from 13 residues. Here the CDR3 reads CASSFHLSYEQYF. The CDR3 DNA reads TGTGCCAGCAGTTTCCACCTCTCCTACGAGCAGTACTTC.

V usage is TRBV6-1 and J usage is TRBJ1-1; D not resolved. Deletions cut 4 bases from V and 5 bases from J, with 14 bases between. The CDR3 sequence is 14 residues long. Germline V gene data show CDR1 as MNHNS and CDR2 as SASEGT. The CDR3 loop reads CASSVRGMRTEAFF. The CDR3 DNA follows: TGTGCCAGCAGTGTCCGGGGTATGAGGACTGAAGCTTTCTTT.

This clonotype was seen only a few times. V is TRBV12-3 or TRBV12-4 and J is TRBJ2-2; 12 bases map to TRBD1. The CDR3 runs 14 residues. V was clipped by 6 bases and J by 9 bases; unmatched bases: 5. CDR3 residues: CASSGTGGGRELFF. The CDR3 DNA reads as TGTGCCAGCAGCGGGACAGGGGGCGGGAGGGAGCTGTTTTTT.

The V call is TRBV28, the J call TRBJ1-1; D remains ambiguous. From germline, CDR1 is MDHEN and CDR2 SYDVKM. The CDR3 runs 14 residues. V dropped 2 bases and J dropped 4 bases, with 11 bases sitting between them. Here the CDR3 DNA reads TGTGCCAGCAGTTTAGCCAGGCTTGGCACTGAAGCTTTCTTT. It translates to CASSLARLGTEAFF.

The sample holds many counts of this clonotype. This chain links TRBV12-3 or TRBV12-4 with TRBJ1-6, with D possibly TRBD1 on 5 matching bases. CDR3 length equals 15 residues. The V end lost 6 bases, the J end lost 8 bases, and 17 bases lay between the germline ends. DNA for the CDR3: TGTGCCAGCAGACCTCAGTCGGGGGGGGATTCACCCCTCCACTTT. It encodes CASRPQSGGDSPLHF.

In this sample, this clonotype turned up many times. CDR3 amino acids: CASSLTGRSTGELFF. The CDR3 DNA reads TGTGCCAGCAGTTTGACAGGGAGGTCCACCGGGGAGCTGTTTTTT. The J gene is TRBJ2-2, the V gene TRBV6-6, with D possibly matching TRBD1 (7 bases). Germline V gene lookup returns CDR1 MNHNY and CDR2 SVGAGI (reference sequence). The CDR3 totals 15 residues. Trimming removed 4 bases from V and 4 bases from J, with 13 bases in between.

This clonotype was seen repeatedly, ten times or more. The chain uses TRBV5-1 and TRBJ1-2; 9 bases align to TRBD1. Losses at the gene ends were 4 bases for V and 4 bases for J; bases not matched to a gene: 8. Germline V lookup: CDR1 SGHRS, CDR2 YFSETQ. This CDR3 comprises 15 residues. CDR3 in DNA: TGCGCCAGCAGCGACTGGGACAGGGAGCTCTATGGCTACACCTTC. Its protein product is CASSDWDRELYGYTF.

This clonotype appeared many times. The V call is TRBV6-5, the J call TRBJ1-3; D gene ambiguous. The CDR3 runs 15 residues. Germline V gives CDR1 MNHEY, CDR2 SVGAGI. V was cut by 8 bases and J by 0 bases, with 14 bases left in between. CDR3 nucleotides: TGTGCCAGCCCGACGGATTCCGACTCTGGAAACACCATATATTTT. Translation: CASPTDSDSGNTIYF.

The sample holds many counts of this clonotype. This chain connects TRBV6-5 to TRBJ1-3, with D tentatively TRBD1 (5 bases). CDR1 MNHEY and CDR2 SVGAGI come from the germline V gene. The CDR3 consists of 16 residues. The germline V and J ends were trimmed by 0 bases and 3 bases, with 12 bases remaining between them. The CDR3, as DNA: TGTGCCAGCAGTTACTCGAAAGGGGTTTTTGGAAACACCATATATTTT. Translation: CASSYSKGVFGNTIYF.

This clonotype was detected a few times. The chain links TRBV6-2 or TRBV6-3 to TRBJ1-6; D is possibly TRBD1 (5 bases). Germline V gives CDR1 MNHEY, CDR2 SVGEGT. This CDR3 is 12 amino acids long. V was cut by 6 bases and J by 6 bases, with 6 bases left in between. The CDR3 here is CASSDSNSPLHF. The DNA of the CDR3 is TGTGCCAGCAGCGACAGTAATTCACCCCTCCACTTT.

V gene TRBV6-2 or TRBV6-3 combines with J gene TRBJ2-7; the D is unclear. The V gene lost 2 bases and the J gene lost 0 bases, with 14 bases spanning the gap. CDR1 is MNHEY, CDR2 SVGEGT, per germline. This CDR3 is built from 16 residues. CDR3 in DNA: TGTGCCAGCAGTTACACTGTAGGAGACTTCTCCTACGAGCAGTACTTC. This codes for CASSYTVGDFSYEQYF.

This clonotype was observed at least ten times. The J gene is TRBJ1-5, the V gene TRBV19, with a tentative D call TRBD1 (6 bases). V shed 10 bases and J shed 3 bases, with 13 bases lying between them. The CDR3 totals 13 residues. Germline CDR1 is LNHDA and CDR2 is SQIVND (reference sequence). DNA for the CDR3: TGTGCCATAGGGGGACACCTCAATCAGCCCCAGCATTTT. Translating it yields CAIGGHLNQPQHF.

The chain has TRBV6-5 and TRBJ2-7; 10 bases are a match to TRBD2. V trimming: 0 bases; J trimming: 0 bases; junction bases outside the gene matches: 2. The V gene's germline CDR1 is MNHEY and CDR2 SVGAGI. The CDR3 runs 16 residues. The CDR3 region is CASSYSASGSSYEQYF. As DNA, the CDR3 is TGTGCCAGCAGTTACTCAGCTAGCGGGAGCTCCTACGAGCAGTACTTC.

The J gene is TRBJ1-1, the V gene TRBV19; no firm D call. V lost 7 bases, J lost 4 bases, and 19 bases lay in between. CDR3 size: 15 residues. Germline-derived CDR1 and CDR2 are LNHDA and SQIVND (reference sequence). CDR3 loop: CASTRGPESVTEAFF. CDR3 DNA: TGTGCCAGTACCCGGGGTCCGGAATCGGTCACTGAAGCTTTCTTT.

This clonotype was picked up many times. This chain's CDR3 is CASSSSTGELFF. CDR3 sequence (DNA): TGTGCCAGTAGTAGTTCCACCGGGGAGCTGTTTTTT. The chain uses TRBV19 and TRBJ2-2, with D hard to call. Germline CDR1 is LNHDA and CDR2 is SQIVND (reference sequence). This CDR3 has 12 amino acids. V lost 4 bases and J 4 bases, leaving 4 bases between the germline ends.

J is TRBJ1-1 and V is TRBV11-2; a possible D gene is TRBD1 (5 bases). V was clipped by 6 bases and J by 2 bases, with 10 bases between them. The CDR3 spans 13 residues. In germline, CDR1 is SGHAT, CDR2 FQNNGV. Written as DNA, the CDR3 is TGTGCCAGCAGTCCGACAGTTAACACTGAAGCTTTCTTT. This translates into CASSPTVNTEAFF.

This clonotype was counted many times. J is TRBJ2-7 and V is TRBV6-2 or TRBV6-3; a possible D gene is TRBD2 (6 bases). The CDR3 consists of 13 residues. With 2 bases removed from V and 6 bases from J, the gap between germline ends came to 11 bases. The germline V gene has CDR1 MNHEY and CDR2 SVGEGT. This CDR3 reads CASSYGAGPEQYF. The DNA for the CDR3 is TGTGCCAGCAGTTACGGAGCGGGCCCCGAGCAGTACTTC.

J is TRBJ1-5 and V is TRBV10-3, with TRBD1 matching 7 bases. CDR1 and CDR2 (germline): ENHRY, SYGVKD. The CDR3 sequence is 13 residues long. Trimming cost V 5 bases and J 7 bases; bases outside gene matches: 5. CDR3: CAISLGQEQPQHF. DNA of the CDR3: TGTGCCATCAGTTTAGGACAGGAGCAGCCCCAGCATTTT.

This clonotype has ten or more counts. This sequence joins TRBV12-3 or TRBV12-4 and TRBJ1-2; a weak D match, TRBD1 (6 bases). V lost 7 bases and J 5 bases, leaving 11 bases between the germline ends. This CDR3 contains 12 residues. In DNA form, the CDR3 reads TGTGCCAGCAACCACAGGGTGTATGGCTACACCTTC. This codes for CASNHRVYGYTF.

The gene calls are TRBV6-1 and TRBJ2-7, with 9 bases that match TRBD2. The CDR3 runs to 15 residues. CDR1 and CDR2 (germline): MNHNS, SASEGT. Trimming cost V 5 bases and J 4 bases; bases outside gene matches: 9. CDR3: CASSPTGLARYEQYF. DNA for the CDR3: TGTGCCAGCAGTCCTACCGGACTAGCGCGTTACGAGCAGTACTTC.

In its sample, this clonotype was seen many times. This rearrangement joins TRBV19 to TRBJ1-5; a weak D match, TRBD1 (5 bases). V was clipped by 8 bases and J by 4 bases, with 18 bases between them. The germline gives CDR1 LNHDA, CDR2 SQIVND (reference sequence). The CDR3 loop spans 15 amino acids. The CDR3 sequence is CASSRGPGWNQPQHF. The DNA for the CDR3 is TGTGCCAGTTCAAGGGGACCTGGATGGAATCAGCCCCAGCATTTT.

This clonotype has just one count. The gene calls are TRBV6-2 or TRBV6-3 and TRBJ2-5; no clear D gene. The CDR3 is made up of 14 amino acids. With 5 bases removed from V and 3 bases from J, the gap between germline ends came to 13 bases. Germline V gene data show CDR1 as MNHEY and CDR2 as SVGEGT. The CDR3 region is CASSPSNPEETQYF. The CDR3 nucleotides read TGTGCCAGCAGTCCGTCGAATCCCGAAGAGACCCAGTACTTC.